These 24 T cell receptor beta chains originate from one sample sequenced in a study of T-cell memory formation after mild COVID-19. MiXCR was run by TCRdb on the 5' RACE reads, yielding one entry per CDR3 protein. The table lists 290,000 or so distinct CDR3 sequences, 15% to 20% of them singletons, with around 21% in the top ten. Specimen: PBMCs or a T cell subset sorted from them (not recorded which). Receptors originate from a man aged 18-30 years who had mild COVID-19 (a few samples of this study predate the infection). Cell type and time point are not known.

J is TRBJ1-5 and V is TRBV9; D gene unclear. The CDR3 has 13 residues. Germline V gives CDR1 SGDLS, CDR2 YYNGEE. Trimming removed 0 bases from V and 7 bases from J, with 8 bases in between. For the CDR3, the DNA is TGTGCCAGCAGCGTAGATGTAAACCAGCCCCAGCATTTT. Its translation is CASSVDVNQPQHF.

This clonotype has only a few counts. The V call is TRBV6-2 or TRBV6-3, the J call TRBJ2-3; D assignment may be TRBD1 or TRBD2 (5 bases each). The germline V gene has CDR1 MNHEY and CDR2 SVGEGT. The length of the CDR3 is 14 residues. V gave up 2 bases and J gave up 4 bases, with 10 bases separating them. CDR3 nucleotides: TGTGCCAGCAGTTACACCGGGACCCCAGATACGCAGTATTTT. Translating gives CASSYTGTPDTQYF.

The V call is TRBV12-3 or TRBV12-4, the J call TRBJ1-1; 9 nucleotides match TRBD1. Trimming at V came to 1 base and at J to 6 bases, leaving 12 bases not matched to a gene. The CDR3 spans 17 residues. CDR3 sequence: CASSLDGTGSIIPEAFF. The DNA for the CDR3 is TGTGCCAGCAGTTTAGACGGGACAGGGAGCATTATCCCTGAAGCTTTCTTT.

The chain is built from TRBV20-1 and TRBJ1-4; tentative D call: TRBD1 (6 bases). The CDR3 consists of 14 residues. With 5 bases removed from V and 7 bases from J, the gap between germline ends came to 17 bases. From germline, CDR1 is DFQATT and CDR2 SNEGSKA (reference sequence). In DNA, the CDR3 is TGCAGTGCTTCCGGGACACCCCCGGGTGAAAAACTGTTTTTT. Translation gives CSASGTPPGEKLFF.

This clonotype has more than one count but fewer than ten. The genes are TRBV12-3 or TRBV12-4 and TRBJ1-1; TRBD1 matches at 7 bases. There are 14 residues in the CDR3. V was clipped by 6 bases and J by 1 base; unmatched bases: 5. The CDR3 here is CASRSTGKNTEAFF. The CDR3 DNA sequence: TGTGCCAGCAGATCGACAGGGAAGAACACTGAAGCTTTCTTT.

This clonotype was seen only once. The V and J genes are TRBV9 and TRBJ2-5, with 9 bases identical to TRBD1. Germline loops: CDR1 SGDLS, CDR2 YYNGEE. CDR3 length equals 19 residues. After removal of 3 bases from V and 4 bases from J, the junction contained 19 bases not matched to a gene. In DNA form, the CDR3 reads TGTGCCAGCAGCGCCGTAGGGGTGGGACAGGGAAGGTCACGAGAGACCCAGTACTTC. It specifies CASSAVGVGQGRSRETQYF. Drawing the rest from reference TRBV9 and TRBJ2-5, the complete variable domain is DSGVTQTPKHLITATGQRVTLRCSPRSGDLSVYWYQQSLDQGLQFLIQYYNGEERAKGNILERFSAQQFPDLHSELNLSSLELGDSALYFCASSAVGVGQGRSRETQYFGPGTRLLVL.

This clonotype was counted a few times. V is TRBV5-1 and J is TRBJ2-3; D gene unclear. This CDR3 contains 13 residues. Between the trimmed V and J ends, which lost 2 bases and 6 bases, there was a span of 10 bases. Germline V gives CDR1 SGHRS, CDR2 YFSETQ. The CDR3 loop is CASSLQGEDTQYF. Here the CDR3 DNA reads TGCGCCAGCAGCTTACAAGGCGAGGATACGCAGTATTTT.

This clonotype has more than one count but fewer than ten. The chain links TRBV5-6 to TRBJ1-2; maybe TRBD1 (6 bases). V was shortened by 2 bases and J by 10 bases, with 15 bases between the two germline ends. CDR1 is SGHDT, CDR2 YYEEEE, per germline. The CDR3 is made up of 13 amino acids. The CDR3 protein is CASSLREGGVYTF. DNA for the CDR3: TGTGCCAGCAGCTTACGCGAGGGGGGGGTCTACACCTTC.

This chain uses TRBV28 with TRBJ2-6; the match to TRBD1 covers 7 bases. The CDR3 covers 19 residues. V was clipped by 2 bases and J by 1 base; unmatched bases: 11. Germline CDR1 and CDR2: MDHEN and SYDVKM. DNA for the CDR3: TGTGCCAGCAGTTTAATTTATCAGGGGGAAGGATCTGGGGCCAACGTCCTGACTTTC. It encodes CASSLIYQGEGSGANVLTF.

The rearrangement uses TRBV12-3 or TRBV12-4 and TRBJ2-7; TRBD1 agrees at 10 bases. The CDR3 totals 15 residues. The trim removed 3 bases at V and 2 bases at J, leaving 4 bases unmatched. This chain's CDR3 is CASSFEGQGTYEQYF. CDR3 DNA: TGTGCCAGCAGTTTTGAGGGACAGGGGACCTACGAGCAGTACTTC.

This clonotype was detected a few times. The CDR3 here is CASSSIPTGVRTEAFF. For the CDR3, the DNA is TGTGCCAGCAGCTCTATCCCGACAGGGGTTCGCACTGAAGCTTTCTTT. This rearrangement joins TRBV7-6 to TRBJ1-1; 8 bases align to TRBD1. Germline lookup yields CDR1 SGHVS and CDR2 FNYEAQ. The CDR3 is 16 residues long. Trimming at V came to 4 bases and at J to 4 bases, leaving 11 bases not matched to a gene.

The chain uses TRBV5-1 and TRBJ2-3; the D is unclear. Germline-derived CDR1 and CDR2 are SGHRS and YFSETQ. This CDR3 is built from 15 residues. Trimming shortened V by 3 bases and J by 2 bases, and 13 bases separated the two germline ends. The CDR3 nucleotides read TGCGCCAGCAGCTACCCTGAGCGATACACAGATACGCAGTATTTT. The encoded protein is CASSYPERYTDTQYF. The whole variable domain, filled in from reference TRBV5-1 and TRBJ2-3, reads KAGVTQTPRYLIKTRGQQVTLSCSPISGHRSVSWYQQTPGQGLQFLFEYFSETQRNKGNFPGRFSGRQFSNSRSEMNVSTLELGDSALYLCASSYPERYTDTQYFGPGTRLTVL.

The sample holds a few counts of this clonotype. The V call is TRBV6-6, the J call TRBJ1-1; D might be TRBD1 (5 bases). The V gene's germline CDR1 is MNHNY and CDR2 SVGAGI (reference sequence). V gave up 6 bases and J gave up 3 bases, with 11 bases separating them. This CDR3 comprises 13 residues. CDR3 DNA sequence: TGTGCCAGCAGCCAAGGGACGGACACTGAAGCTTTCTTT. Translated: CASSQGTDTEAFF.

Only a few counts were recorded for this clonotype. The chain combines TRBV7-2 with TRBJ1-3, with 8 bases that match TRBD1. In germline, CDR1 is SGHTA, CDR2 FQGNSA. The CDR3 is made up of 16 amino acids. Trimming took 4 bases from V and 0 from J; bases not matched to a gene: 5. The CDR3 loop is CASSSGQGRSGNTIYF. DNA for the CDR3: TGTGCCAGCAGCTCCGGACAGGGCCGCTCTGGAAACACCATATATTTT.

The genes are TRBV27 and TRBJ1-5; 11 bases fit TRBD1. The V and J ends lost 2 bases and 4 bases, in that order; junction bases with no gene match: 7. CDR3 length: 17 residues. Germline-derived CDR1 and CDR2 are MNHEY and SMNVEV (reference sequence). The chain's CDR3 is CASSLRGTGGRNQPQHF. CDR3 nucleotides: TGTGCCAGCAGTTTAAGGGGGACAGGGGGTAGGAATCAGCCCCAGCATTTT.

The rearrangement links TRBV6-2 or TRBV6-3 to TRBJ2-1; possibly TRBD1 for D (6 bases). With 6 bases removed from V and 10 bases from J, the gap between germline ends came to 10 bases. CDR1 and CDR2 from the germline V gene are MNHEY and SVGEGT. This CDR3 spans 11 amino acids. CDR3 coding DNA: TGTGCCAGCAGAATTAGGGGGGAGCAGTTCTTC. As protein: CASRIRGEQFF.

This clonotype has ten or more counts. This chain links TRBV5-5 with TRBJ2-5, with 11 bases fitting TRBD2. Losses at the gene ends were 1 base for V and 5 bases for J; bases not matched to a gene: 4. The CDR3 covers 15 residues. Germline V gene sequence: CDR1 SGHKS, CDR2 YYEKEE (reference sequence). DNA for the CDR3: TGTGCCAGCAGCTTGAATAGCGGGGGGGCCGAGACCCAGTACTTC. The encoded protein is CASSLNSGGAETQYF.

This clonotype was observed once. The chain couples TRBV4-1 to TRBJ1-5; maybe TRBD1 (5 bases). Germline V gene sequence: CDR1 MGHRA, CDR2 YSYEKL. This CDR3 spans 19 amino acids. V gave up 5 bases and J gave up 0 bases, with 23 bases separating them. The CDR3 region has the DNA TGCGCCAGCAGCAAAGGAAGTGGGGCAGGAGATTATAGCAATCAGCCCCAGCATTTT. This codes for CASSKGSGAGDYSNQPQHF.

This clonotype was seen just once. This chain connects TRBV5-6 to TRBJ1-2, with TRBD1 identical over 7 bases. From germline, CDR1 is SGHDT and CDR2 YYEEEE. Unmatched junction bases numbered 5, after V lost 4 bases and J lost 5 bases. The CDR3 is 13 residues long. For the CDR3, the DNA is TGTGCCAGCAGCGGAACGACAGGGTATGGCTACACCTTC. This translates into CASSGTTGYGYTF.

The chain couples TRBV7-2 to TRBJ1-6, with D uncertain. The CDR3 is made up of 14 amino acids. Germline loops: CDR1 SGHTA, CDR2 FQGNSA. Between the trimmed V and J ends, which lost 1 base and 5 bases, there was a span of 6 bases. The CDR3 DNA follows: TGTGCCAGCAGCTTAGGTCGGAATAATTCACCCCTCCACTTT. Encoded protein: CASSLGRNNSPLHF. Drawing the rest from reference TRBV7-2 and TRBJ1-6, the complete variable domain is GAGVSQSPSNKVTEKGKDVELRCDPISGHTALYWYRQSLGQGLEFLIYFQGNSAPDKSGLPSDRFSAERTGGSVSTLTIQRTQQEDSAVYLCASSLGRNNSPLHFGNGTRLTVT.

The chain recombines TRBV9 with TRBJ2-5, with D unresolved. The CDR3 loop spans 12 amino acids. Trimming pared 0 bases from V and 5 bases from J, leaving 5 bases between. CDR1 and CDR2 (germline): SGDLS, YYNGEE. Here the CDR3 DNA reads TGTGCCAGCAGCGTAGCTGGGGAGACCCAGTACTTC. It yields the protein CASSVAGETQYF.

This clonotype was seen a few times. The gene calls are TRBV5-1 and TRBJ2-1, with D tentatively TRBD2 (5 bases). This CDR3 is built from 12 residues. Deletions cut 3 bases from V and 9 bases from J, with 10 bases between. Germline V gene data show CDR1 as SGHRS and CDR2 as YFSETQ. CDR3 sequence reads: CASSSPAVEQFF. The CDR3 DNA reads as TGCGCCAGCAGCTCCCCAGCGGTTGAGCAGTTCTTC.

The rearrangement uses TRBV6-5 and TRBJ2-3, with 11 bases matching TRBD1. The CDR3 covers 15 residues. Germline V gene lookup returns CDR1 MNHEY and CDR2 SVGAGI. The V gene end was trimmed by 6 bases and the J gene end by 5 bases; junction bases not matched to a gene: 7. The CDR3 is CASSPGTGGIDTQYF. DNA for the CDR3: TGTGCCAGCAGCCCCGGGACAGGGGGGATAGATACGCAGTATTTT.

Only a few counts were recorded for this clonotype. The chain carries TRBV24-1 and TRBJ1-2; a possible D gene is TRBD1 (5 bases). This CDR3 is 13 amino acids long. The V end lost 5 bases, the J end lost 2 bases, and 8 bases lay between the germline ends. Germline CDR1 and CDR2: KGHDR and SFDVKD. The CDR3 nucleotides read TGTGCCACCAGTGTGGGGCCAAACTATGGCTACACCTTC. Protein: CATSVGPNYGYTF.